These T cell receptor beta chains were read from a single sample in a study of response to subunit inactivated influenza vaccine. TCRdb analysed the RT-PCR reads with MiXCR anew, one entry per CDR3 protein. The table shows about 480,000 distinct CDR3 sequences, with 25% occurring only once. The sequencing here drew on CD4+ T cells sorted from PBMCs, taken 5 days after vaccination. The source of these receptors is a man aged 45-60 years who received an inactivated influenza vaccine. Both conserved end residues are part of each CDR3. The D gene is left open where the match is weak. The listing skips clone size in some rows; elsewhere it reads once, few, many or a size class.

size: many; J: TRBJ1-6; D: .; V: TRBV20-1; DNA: TGCAGTGCTAGTGATAGTAGAAGGCCTAATTCACCCCTCCACTTT; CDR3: CSASDSRRPNSPLHF
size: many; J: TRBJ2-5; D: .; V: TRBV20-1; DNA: TGCAGTGCTAGAGATGTCGGGGTAGAGACCCAGTACTTC; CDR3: CSARDVGVETQYF
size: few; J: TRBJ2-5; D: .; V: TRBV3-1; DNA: TGTGCCAGCAGTCTCAGGGGCCTCTTATCGAGGGAGACCCAGTACTTC; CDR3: CASSLRGLLSRETQYF
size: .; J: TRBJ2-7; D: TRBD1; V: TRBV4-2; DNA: TGTGCCAGCAGCCACCGGGACAGGGCAGGCGACGAGCAGTACTTC; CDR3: CASSHRDRAGDEQYF
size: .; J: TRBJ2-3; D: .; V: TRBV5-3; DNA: TGTGCCAGCAGCCTCCCCAAATCCTCTAGCACAGATACGCAGTATTTT; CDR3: CASSLPKSSSTDTQYF
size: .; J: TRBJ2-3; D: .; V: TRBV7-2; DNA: TGTGCCAGCAGCTCCCGACAGCCAGATACGCAGTATTTT; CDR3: CASSSRQPDTQYF
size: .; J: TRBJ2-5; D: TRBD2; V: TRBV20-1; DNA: TGCAGTGCTAGTGGGACTAGCAGGCAAGAGACCCAGTACTTC; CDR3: CSASGTSRQETQYF
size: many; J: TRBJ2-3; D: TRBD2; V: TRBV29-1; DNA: TGCAGCGTTGAAGGTTCTAGCGGGAGGTTGGATACGCAGTATTTT; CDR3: CSVEGSSGRLDTQYF
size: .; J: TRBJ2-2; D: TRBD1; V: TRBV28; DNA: TGTGCCAGCAGCCCGGGACAGGGGGCGACCGGGGAGCTGTTTTTT; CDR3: CASSPGQGATGELFF
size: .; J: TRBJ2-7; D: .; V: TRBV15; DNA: TGTGCCACCAGCAGAGATCCAGCAGGGTCGTACGAGCAGTACTTC; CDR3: CATSRDPAGSYEQYF
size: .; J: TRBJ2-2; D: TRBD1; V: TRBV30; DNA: TGTGCCTGGCTACGACAGGGGGCAATCGCCGGGGAGCTGTTTTTT; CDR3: CAWLRQGAIAGELFF
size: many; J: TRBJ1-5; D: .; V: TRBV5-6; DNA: TGTGCCAGCAGTTTACGGGGACCCGGGACACAACATTTT; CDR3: CASSLRGPGTQHF
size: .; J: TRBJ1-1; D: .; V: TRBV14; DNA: TGTGCCAGCAGCGGGGGGATGGGAGGAGCTTTCTTT; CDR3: CASSGGMGGAFF
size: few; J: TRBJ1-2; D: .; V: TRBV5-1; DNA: TGCGCCAGCAGCTTTAGGGGGTCTGATGGCTACACCTTC; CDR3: CASSFRGSDGYTF
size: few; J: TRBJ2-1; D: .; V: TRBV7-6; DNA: TGTGCCAGCAGCTTAGCCCCCGGGGCGGAGATCTACAATGAGCAGTTCTTC; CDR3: CASSLAPGAEIYNEQFF
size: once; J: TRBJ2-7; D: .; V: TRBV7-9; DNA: TGTGCCAGCAGCTTAGGGGCCCGGGACGGAGCCTACGAGCAGTACTTC; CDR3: CASSLGARDGAYEQYF
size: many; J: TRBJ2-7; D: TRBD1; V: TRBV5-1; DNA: TGCGCCAGCAGCTCGGGACAGGGGATTAAGTCCTACGAGCAGTACTTC; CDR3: CASSSGQGIKSYEQYF
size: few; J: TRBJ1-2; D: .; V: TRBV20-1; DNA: TGCAGTGCTAGAGTGGGGGGGGATGATGGCTACACCTTC; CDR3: CSARVGGDDGYTF
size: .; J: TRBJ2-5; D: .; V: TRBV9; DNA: TGTGCCAGCAGCGTAGCCCCACAAGCGAAAGAGACCCAGTACTTC; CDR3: CASSVAPQAKETQYF
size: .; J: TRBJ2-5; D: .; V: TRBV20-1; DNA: TGCAGTGCCCCAAGGATCACAGAAGAGACCCAGTACTTC; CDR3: CSAPRITEETQYF
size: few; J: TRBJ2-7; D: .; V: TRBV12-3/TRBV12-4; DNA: TGTGCCAGCAGTTGGCGTAGTTTCGACGAGCAGTACTTC; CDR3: CASSWRSFDEQYF
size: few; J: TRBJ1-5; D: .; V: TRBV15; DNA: TGTGCCACCAGCAGAGATCTGGCAGATAGCAATCAGCCCCAGCATTTT; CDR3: CATSRDLADSNQPQHF
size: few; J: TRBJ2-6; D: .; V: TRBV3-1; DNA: TGTGCCAGCAGCCCAGGTGGGAGACCAGGGGCCAACGTCCTGACTTTC; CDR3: CASSPGGRPGANVLTF